This T cell receptor beta chain was captured by sequencing in a study of T cells after yellow fever vaccination. Notes on the study in general: Most primary-vaccination clones recurred post-booster (about 96% CD4, 88% CD8).

This clonotype showed up just a few times. Its antigen is currently unknown. Germline trimming cut 5 bases from V and 2 bases from J; bases unmatched to any gene: 6. Germline V lookup: CDR1 SGHTA, CDR2 FQGNSA. CDR3 length: 14 amino acids. TCR cDNA was made by 5'RACE template switching, adding a universal primer site and UMIs. TCRdb recomputed calls from the 5' RACE reads with MiXCR, one row per CDR3 protein. The sample carries 300,000 to 400,000 distinct CDR3 sequences, approximately 6% recorded once. The source of this sequence is a man younger than 45 who received the YFV17D yellow fever vaccine. The sample was PBMCs, taken 5 days after the yellow fever booster vaccination. The chain is built from TRBV7-2 and TRBJ2-7; TRBD1 matches at 7 bases. The CDR3 coding sequence is TGTGCCAGCAGCCGCTCGACAGGGACCTACGAGCAGTACTTC. This codes for CASSRSTGTYEQYF.